Listed below are T cell receptor beta chains from one sample, sequenced in a study of T cell repertoires in cytomegalovirus infection. TCRdb reanalysed the reads using MiXCR and keeps one entry per CDR3 protein. Of around 530,000 distinct CDR3 sequences listed, more than 15% are singletons. The sequenced sample consisted of CD8+ T cells from PBMCs. These receptors all stem from a human donor in good health (CMV status not recorded). Some clones in this sample may be carry-over from other donors' samples. The CDR3 runs from the conserved cysteine through the conserved F or W. The order of the fields is J gene, D gene, clone size, V gene, CDR3 DNA, CDR3 protein. D genes are given only for firm matches. The size entry is marked missing in some rows and otherwise reads once, few, many or a size class.

TRBJ1-1 . many TRBV7-8 TGTGCCAGCAGCCTAACCCACGCTCTGAACACTGAAGCTTTCTTT CASSLTHALNTEAFF
TRBJ2-7 . few TRBV7-9 TGTGCCAGCAGCTCCAGGGAATCCAGCTCCTACGAGCAGTACTTC CASSSRESSSYEQYF
TRBJ2-5 . few TRBV24-1 TGTGCCACCAGTGATTTCGCAGCGCAAGAGACCCAGTACTTC CATSDFAAQETQYF
TRBJ1-6 . . TRBV6-1 TGTGCCAGCATCCCTCCGAGCTCCTATAATTCACCCCTCCACTTT CASIPPSSYNSPLHF
TRBJ2-7 . many TRBV7-9 TGTGCCAGCAGCTTGCTGGACAGCTCCTACGAGCAGTACTTC CASSLLDSSYEQYF
TRBJ2-7 TRBD1 many TRBV11-3 TGTGCCAGCAGCCCAGGGGGACAGGGAGATTCCGAGCAGTACTTC CASSPGGQGDSEQYF
TRBJ2-1 TRBD2 few TRBV30 TGTGCCTGGAGTGTAATAGCGGGAGTTACTGAGCAGTTCTTC CAWSVIAGVTEQFF
TRBJ1-2 TRBD1 many TRBV12-5 TGTGCTAGTGGTTTGACGCTTTCTCCAGGGGGCAACGGCTACACCTTC CASGLTLSPGGNGYTF
TRBJ1-5 . . TRBV30 TGTGCCTGGAGTGTAAACGCCCAGATCAATCAGCCCCAGCATTTT CAWSVNAQINQPQHF
TRBJ1-1 TRBD1 few TRBV30 TGTGCCTGGAGTGGGACAGGGCTGGTAGAAGCTTTCTTT CAWSGTGLVEAFF
TRBJ2-3 . few TRBV5-6 TGTGCCAGCAGCTTGGCGGGGTATGGCACAGATACGCAGTATTTT CASSLAGYGTDTQYF
TRBJ1-2 . . TRBV5-6 TGTGCCAGCAGCTTGGGGGGGGAGCCTCCCTACGGCTACACCTTC CASSLGGEPPYGYTF
TRBJ2-7 . many TRBV28 TGTGCCAGCAGCAAGACCTACGAGCAGTACTTC CASSKTYEQYF
TRBJ2-7 . . TRBV27 TGTGCCAGCAGTCCTGCGGACAGATACGAGCAGTACTTC CASSPADRYEQYF